This TCR beta chain stems from a study of T-cell reconstitution after alpha-beta-depleted transplantation in children. Study results and limitations: From surviving recipient T cells and thymic progenitors came the high day-60 TCRbeta diversity observed in some patients. In patients about two months after transplant, alpha-beta T cells reportedly arose from several hundred expanded graft clones.

Unique molecular identifiers were used in preparing the TCRbeta library. From the PCR reads, TCRdb called clonotypes with MiXCR, one entry per CDR3 protein. The repertoire consists of about 980,000 distinct CDR3 sequences, with around 30% occurring once and the leading ten covering roughly 30%. Trimming removed 3 bases at V and 6 bases at J, with 12 bases between. The CDR3 length is 13 residues. Germline CDR1 and CDR2: GTSNPN and SVGIG (reference sequence). To note about this clonotype: Its antigen remains unknown.

The chain uses TRBV30 and TRBJ2-1; no definite D call. Here the sequenced sample was PBMCs, mostly from graft donor cells, taken 360 days after TCRalphabeta/CD19-depleted stem cell transplant. The sequence came from a boy less than two years old who had a stem cell transplant for SCID, so the T cells may come from the graft donor. The CDR3 coding sequence is TGTGCCTGGAGCCCAAACCTCCCCAATGAGCAGTTCTTC. Translating gives CAWSPNLPNEQFF.